The clone carrying this T cell receptor beta chain occurred a few times. Its specificity is not known. This record comes from a study of blood T cells in healthy people across ages. Whole-study results and caveats: Diversity was higher, and naive CD4+ cells more numerous, in long-lived donors than in aged donors.

The junction had 12 bases not matched to a gene; V was cut back by 4 bases and J by 6 bases. Germline CDR1 and CDR2: SGHDN and FVKESK. The CDR3 runs to 17 residues. All donors came from Russia, were Caucasian and healthy, and spanned ages roughly 6 to 95. A second PCR, run for roughly 7 to 11 cycles, used a sample-barcoded 5' primer plus a J-beta primer mix. Via MiXCR, TCRdb re-called the 5' RACE reads, giving one row per CDR3 protein. This table holds approximately 780,000 distinct CDR3 sequences, around a quarter found once. These data also featured in a second study, about T cells of mothers and their children. This second study notes: Every microgram of extracted RNA entered cDNA synthesis, roughly 1.6 ug per 15 ul.

The sequenced sample was blood. The sequence was collected from a boy between 5 and 17 years old in good health. The chain combines TRBV14 with TRBJ1-6; 7 bases align to TRBD1. CDR3 protein: CASSLKGDRAFNSPLHF. The CDR3 nucleotides read TGTGCCAGCAGCCTAAAGGGGGACAGAGCCTTTAATTCACCCCTCCACTTT.